These 23 T cell receptor beta chains were all obtained from the same sample, sequenced in a study of neoadjuvant anti-PD-1 for oral cavity cancer. The protocol was immunoSEQ multiplex PCR, while the TCRdb copy is restricted to in-frame clones and leaves out a portion. Among under 9,500 clones listed, approximately 61% were seen once. Material: tumor tissue, obtained before nivolumab (anti-PD-1) treatment. Receptor source: a person aged 35 to 85 with oral cavity squamous cell carcinoma.

The CDR3 here is CASSQGVGPARGETQYF. The CDR3 coding sequence is TGCGCCAGCAGCCAAGGAGTAGGTCCTGCAAGGGGGGAGACCCAGTACTTC. V usage is TRBV4-1 and J usage is TRBJ2-5; tentative D call: TRBD1 (6 bases). CDR1 MGHRA and CDR2 YSYEKL come from the germline V gene. Trimming took 1 base from V and 5 from J, leaving 20 bases between them. The CDR3 sequence is 17 residues long.

In this sample, this clone turned up once. The chain recombines TRBV2 with TRBJ1-5, with a tentative D call TRBD1 (5 bases). Trimming removed 10 bases at V and 0 bases at J, with 13 bases between. The CDR3 is 14 amino acids. In germline, CDR1 is SNHLY, CDR2 FYNNEI. CDR3 region: CATKPGTSNQPQHF. CDR3 DNA: TGTGCCACCAAACCGGGGACTAGCAATCAGCCCCAGCATTTT. The entire variable domain, with the rest obtained from reference TRBV2 and TRBJ1-5, is as follows: EPEVTQTPSHQVTQMGQEVILRCVPISNHLYFYWYRQILGQKVEFLVSFYNNEISEKSEIFDDQFSVERPDGSNFTLKIRSTKLEDSAMYFCATKPGTSNQPQHFGDGTRLSIL.

The V gene is TRBV4-1, the J gene TRBJ2-2, with D maybe TRBD1 (5 bases). This CDR3 is built from 15 residues. Germline V gives CDR1 MGHRA, CDR2 YSYEKL. Trimming removed 5 bases at V and 6 bases at J, with 16 bases between. The CDR3 is CASSSVQGAAGELFF. CDR3 coding DNA: TGCGCCAGCAGCTCGGTGCAGGGTGCGGCCGGGGAGCTGTTTTTT.

V usage is TRBV5-1 and J usage is TRBJ1-2, with D maybe TRBD1 (6 bases). Germline CDR1 is SGHRS and CDR2 is YFSETQ. The CDR3 runs 15 residues. V was cut by 1 base and J by 0 bases, with 10 bases left in between. CDR3 bases: TGCGCCAGCAGCTTGAACAGGGCTACTAACTATGGCTACACCTTC. This gives the protein CASSLNRATNYGYTF.

This chain connects TRBV19 to TRBJ1-2, with 7 bases that match TRBD1. The CDR3 consists of 15 residues. CDR1 and CDR2 (germline): LNHDA, SQIVND (reference sequence). V dropped 7 bases and J dropped 1; count of bases not matched to a gene: 9. The CDR3 sequence: CASTDRVFDNYGYTF. The CDR3 DNA is TGTGCCAGTACTGACAGGGTGTTCGATAACTATGGCTACACCTTC.

CDR3 amino acids: CSVEDVGWRGHTEAFF. The CDR3 DNA is TGCAGCGTTGAAGATGTGGGGTGGCGGGGACACACTGAAGCTTTCTTT. The chain joins TRBV29-1 to TRBJ1-1; D perhaps matches TRBD1 (5 bases). Germline loops: CDR1 SQVTM, CDR2 ANQGSEA. The CDR3 length is 16 residues. The V gene lost 0 bases and the J gene lost 3 bases, with 17 bases spanning the gap.

This clone has only one observation. For the CDR3, the DNA is TGTGCCAGCAGCTTAGGAGTGGCAGGGGGGAACACTGAAGCTTTCTTT. Translated: CASSLGVAGGNTEAFF. This rearrangement joins TRBV7-8 to TRBJ1-1; 7 nucleotides line up with TRBD1. The CDR3 is made up of 16 amino acids. The germline V gene encodes CDR1 SGHVS and CDR2 FQNEAQ. V lost 1 base and J lost 1; bases outside the gene matches: 6.

The chain recombines TRBV7-3 with TRBJ2-3; D gene unclear. The V gene's germline CDR1 is SGHTA and CDR2 FQGTGA. CDR3 length equals 13 residues. V shed 1 base and J shed 2 bases, with 4 bases lying between them. The CDR3 region has the DNA TGTGCCAGCAGCTTAAGTGACACAGATACGCAGTATTTT. Protein: CASSLSDTDTQYF.

The chain is built from TRBV19 and TRBJ2-7; D remains unclear. The germline V and J ends were trimmed by 4 bases and 0 bases, with 10 bases remaining between them. Germline CDR1 reads LNHDA; CDR2 reads SQIVND (reference sequence). CDR3 length: 14 residues. The CDR3 DNA follows: TGTGCCAGTAGTAACTCCCAGGCCTCCTACGAGCAGTACTTC. Encoded protein: CASSNSQASYEQYF.

The chain has TRBV2 and TRBJ2-1; D remains ambiguous. Germline-derived CDR1 and CDR2 are SNHLY and FYNNEI. V lost 2 bases, J lost 5 bases, and 10 bases lay in between. CDR3 size: 14 residues. The CDR3 coding sequence is TGTGCCAGCAGTGAATTCCCCCTAGACAATGAGCAGTTCTTC. Its protein product is CASSEFPLDNEQFF.

This sequence joins TRBV27 and TRBJ2-7; possible D gene TRBD2, 5 bases. Germline assignment: CDR1 MNHEY and CDR2 SMNVEV (reference sequence). V lost 3 bases to trimming and J lost 5 bases, with 17 bases between them. This CDR3 contains 15 residues. The CDR3 nucleotides read TGTGCCAGCAGTTTGTCGAGAGGGCGATTGGACGAGCAGTACTTC. Amino acids: CASSLSRGRLDEQYF.

This chain joins TRBV28 and TRBJ2-1; D not resolved. With 3 bases removed from V and 0 bases from J, the gap between germline ends came to 9 bases. This CDR3 contains 15 residues. Germline values: CDR1 MDHEN, CDR2 SYDVKM. The CDR3 bases are TGTGCCAGCAGTTTCGAACGGCTCTCCTACAATGAGCAGTTCTTC. It is translated as CASSFERLSYNEQFF.

The rearrangement links TRBV15 to TRBJ2-1, with D perhaps matching TRBD1 (7 bases). The CDR3 covers 16 residues. Germline V lookup: CDR1 LNHNV, CDR2 YYDKDF (reference sequence). V lost 3 bases and J lost 7, with 19 bases in between. The CDR3 coding sequence is TGTGCCACCAGCAGTGCACCAGGGGGGACGGGGAATGAGCAGTTCTTC. As protein: CATSSAPGGTGNEQFF.

This chain uses TRBV11-2 with TRBJ2-7; TRBD1 matches 8 bases. Trimming took 3 bases from V and 2 from J; bases not matched to a gene: 0. This CDR3 spans 13 amino acids. The germline V gene has CDR1 SGHAT and CDR2 FQNNGV. The CDR3 reads CASSLDRAYEQYF. CDR3 coding DNA: TGTGCCAGCAGCTTGGACAGGGCCTACGAGCAGTACTTC.

The rearrangement joins TRBV29-1 to TRBJ1-1; no clear D. Germline V gene data show CDR1 as SQVTM and CDR2 as ANQGSEA. The CDR3 extends over 11 amino acids. V was shortened by 6 bases and J by 7 bases, with 12 bases between the two germline ends. The CDR3 DNA sequence: TGCAGCGTCGGCGGTGAGGTTGAAGCTTTCTTT. This encodes CSVGGEVEAFF.

The chain combines TRBV7-2 with TRBJ2-7, with a possible D match to TRBD2 (7 bases). The V and J ends lost 5 bases and 6 bases respectively, with 20 bases between them. This CDR3 contains 15 residues. The V gene's germline CDR1 is SGHTA and CDR2 FQGNSA. The DNA of the CDR3 is TGTGCCAGCAGCCCAGGACCGCGGGGAGGGGGCGAGCAGTACTTC. This encodes CASSPGPRGGGEQYF.

The chain employs TRBV6-4 and TRBJ2-3; tentatively, D is TRBD2 (6 bases). Trimming left V 0 bases short and J 2 bases short, with 9 bases between. Germline CDR1 is MRHNA and CDR2 is SNTAGT. CDR3 length equals 15 residues. The CDR3 is CASSDSSGDTDTQYF. The CDR3 region has the DNA TGTGCCAGCAGTGACTCTTCGGGAGACACAGATACGCAGTATTTT.

This clone appeared a single time. The chain carries TRBV5-1 and TRBJ1-4; D is undetermined. The germline gives CDR1 SGHRS, CDR2 YFSETQ. The CDR3 has 14 amino acids. Trimming cost V 2 bases and J 5 bases, with 10 bases left between them. The CDR3 sequence is CASSFSGTNEKLFF. The CDR3 nucleotides read TGCGCCAGCAGCTTTTCTGGAACCAATGAAAAACTGTTTTTT.

Here the CDR3 reads CASSLAVVRSGANVLTF. The CDR3 DNA follows: TGCGCCAGCAGCTTGGCTGTGGTACGATCTGGGGCCAACGTCCTGACTTTC. The chain joins TRBV5-1 to TRBJ2-6; D is undetermined. CDR3 length: 17 residues. The V gene's germline CDR1 is SGHRS and CDR2 YFSETQ. V was cut by 0 bases and J by 1 base, with 11 bases left in between.

The chain links TRBV30 to TRBJ2-7, with D tentatively TRBD1 or TRBD2 (5 bases each). The CDR3 spans 16 residues. The V gene lost 1 base and the J gene lost 7 bases, with 23 bases spanning the gap. Germline CDR1 GTSNPN, CDR2 SVGIG (reference sequence). CDR3 loop: CAWSGGPTIFLEEQYF. CDR3 DNA sequence: TGTGCCTGGAGTGGGGGACCGACTATTTTCCTTGAAGAGCAGTACTTC.

The rearrangement uses TRBV7-2 and TRBJ2-5; D gene uncertain. Germline loops: CDR1 SGHTA, CDR2 FQGNSA. The V and J ends lost 7 bases and 1 base respectively, with 10 bases between them. This CDR3 is 13 amino acids long. CDR3 in amino acids: CASTQTLQETQYF. CDR3 DNA sequence: TGTGCCAGCACCCAGACTCTCCAAGAGACCCAGTACTTC.

The chain has TRBV11-2 and TRBJ1-3, with D perhaps matching TRBD1 (5 bases). This CDR3 is built from 16 residues. Germline values: CDR1 SGHAT, CDR2 FQNNGV. The V end lost 5 bases, the J end lost 4 bases, and 18 bases lay between the germline ends. CDR3 coding DNA: TGTGCCAGCAGCCCATTGGGGGGGGACGACGGAAACACCATATATTTT. Its translation: CASSPLGGDDGNTIYF.

The chain joins TRBV2 to TRBJ1-2; possible D gene TRBD1, 6 bases. The V and J ends lost 7 bases and 2 bases respectively, with 14 bases between them. Germline V gives CDR1 SNHLY, CDR2 FYNNEI. This CDR3 spans 14 amino acids. The DNA of the CDR3 is TGTGCCAGCACCGAAGGGGGGGCAAACTATGGCTACACCTTC. This codes for CASTEGGANYGYTF.